The entry below describes one T cell receptor beta chain. What it recognizes is unknown. Germline V lookup: CDR1 GTSNPN, CDR2 SVGIG (reference sequence). This CDR3 has 13 amino acids. V dropped 2 bases and J dropped 1 base, with 8 bases sitting between them. The authors extracted RNA and reverse transcribed it into cDNA as the sequencing template. Sequencing was performed with immunoSEQ multiplex PCR; in TCRdb, only in-frame clones are kept and a portion is missing. Here the sample spans approximately 120,000 clones, around 50% being singletons. Collection of lesional scalp punch biopsies and peripheral blood was performed in alopecia areata patients. PBMCs yielded sorted CD4+ and CD8+ T cells. These data originate in a study of CD8+ T cells in alopecia areata. Study-wide results and caveats: Researchers report lesional scalp, most notably alopecia totalis/universalis, outstripped normal scalp in clonality.

V is TRBV30 and J is TRBJ1-1, with D maybe TRBD1 (5 bases). This TCR came from a human donor with alopecia areata. The source material was NKG2D-low CD8+ T cells sorted from blood. The chain's CDR3 is CAWSTGQNTEAFF. In nucleotides, the CDR3 is TGTGCCTGGAGTACAGGTCAGAACACTGAAGCTTTCTTT.